The 26 T cell receptor beta chains presented below share a single source sample, sequenced in a study of blood T cell repertoires in COVID-19. Here immunoSEQ multiplex PCR was the method, and the copy in TCRdb shows in-frame clones only, minus some. The repertoire holds some 150,000 clones, with around four fifths as singletons. Input material: peripheral blood. These receptor sequences come from a man in his sixties or seventies with acute or convalescent COVID-19.

The chain couples TRBV2 to TRBJ1-5, with a possible D match to TRBD1 (5 bases). V was trimmed by 8 bases and J by 3 bases, leaving 14 bases between them. The germline gives CDR1 SNHLY, CDR2 FYNNEI. The CDR3 contains 14 residues. CDR3 sequence: CASHILGDNQPQHF. CDR3 DNA sequence: TGTGCCAGCCATATTCTAGGGGACAATCAGCCCCAGCATTTT.

The chain combines TRBV28 with TRBJ2-5; tentatively, D is TRBD2 (5 bases). This CDR3 is built from 15 residues. Trimming removed 3 bases from V and 4 bases from J, with 15 bases in between. Germline-derived CDR1 and CDR2 are MDHEN and SYDVKM. The CDR3 bases are TGTGCCAGCAGTTTCCGGCTCGGGGTGGCAGAGACCCAGTACTTC. Residues: CASSFRLGVAETQYF.

The V call is TRBV14, the J call TRBJ2-2; 14 nucleotides agree with TRBD2. This CDR3 spans 18 amino acids. J gave up 6 bases and V 0 bases, and 6 bases lay outside the gene matches. Per germline, CDR1 SGHDN and CDR2 FVKESK. The CDR3 protein is CASSQDFGLAGGPGELFF. DNA for the CDR3: TGTGCCAGCAGCCAAGATTTTGGACTAGCGGGGGGCCCCGGGGAGCTGTTTTTT.

In DNA, the CDR3 is TGTGCCAGCAGCCCGCCGGGACTAGCGACCAACACCGGGGAGCTGTTTTTT. Translating it yields CASSPPGLATNTGELFF. The genes are TRBV5-4 and TRBJ2-2, with 10 bases matching TRBD2. Germline V gene sequence: CDR1 SGHNT, CDR2 YYREEE (reference sequence). The CDR3 contains 17 residues. J gave up 2 bases and V 4 bases, and 8 bases lay outside the gene matches.

V and J are TRBV6-5 and TRBJ2-5; D may be TRBD2 (6 bases). Germline V lookup: CDR1 MNHEY, CDR2 SVGAGI. Deletions cut 2 bases from V and 5 bases from J, with 9 bases between. CDR3 length: 13 residues. The CDR3 loop reads CASSYGRLETQYF. In DNA, the CDR3 is TGTGCCAGCAGTTACGGGAGGCTGGAGACCCAGTACTTC.

The J gene is TRBJ2-5, the V gene TRBV4-1; 11 positions agree with TRBD2. CDR1 MGHRA and CDR2 YSYEKL come from the germline V gene. V lost 4 bases, J lost 5 bases, and 15 bases stayed unmatched. The CDR3 is made up of 18 amino acids. CDR3 in amino acids: CASSLAFRSGRAGETQYF. The DNA of the CDR3 is TGCGCCAGCAGCCTCGCCTTTCGTAGCGGGAGGGCGGGTGAGACCCAGTACTTC.

The V and J genes are TRBV19 and TRBJ1-5; D remains unclear. The V gene's germline CDR1 is LNHDA and CDR2 SQIVND (reference sequence). Trimming cost V 7 bases and J 5 bases, with 18 bases left between them. The length of the CDR3 is 15 residues. The CDR3: CASTPIEGGDQPQHF. As DNA, the CDR3 is TGTGCCAGTACCCCAATTGAAGGAGGAGATCAGCCCCAGCATTTT. Using reference TRBV19 and TRBJ1-5 for the parts outside the CDR3, the full variable domain is DGGITQSPKYLFRKEGQNVTLSCEQNLNHDAMYWYRQDPGQGLRLIYYSQIVNDFQKGDIAEGYSVSREKKESFPLTVTSAQKNPTAFYLCASTPIEGGDQPQHFGDGTRLSIL.

The chain is built from TRBV3-1 (or the pseudogene TRBV3-2) and TRBJ1-4, with D tentatively TRBD1 (5 bases). Trimming left V 5 bases short and J 10 bases short, with 14 bases between. The V gene's germline CDR1 is LGHDT and CDR2 YNNKEL (reference sequence). The CDR3 has 13 amino acids. Here the CDR3 reads CASSDISGGKLFF. In DNA, the CDR3 is TGTGCCAGCAGCGATATTAGCGGGGGAAAACTGTTTTTT.

CDR3 in DNA: TGCGCCAGCAGTGAGCCTATTTTAGGTGGGACAGGGGTCTACAATGAGCAGTTCTTC. It codes for CASSEPILGGTGVYNEQFF. The chain employs TRBV10-1 and TRBJ2-1; the match to TRBD1 covers 10 bases. The CDR3 runs to 19 residues. Germline trimming cut 2 bases from V and 3 bases from J; bases unmatched to any gene: 13. Germline CDR1 is WNHNN and CDR2 is SYGVQD (reference sequence).

There are many counts of this clone. The V call is TRBV5-1, the J call TRBJ2-7; 7 nucleotides align to TRBD2. The CDR3 runs 15 residues. With V trimmed by 0 bases and J by 2 bases, 5 bases remained unmatched. Germline loops: CDR1 SGHRS, CDR2 YFSETQ. Written as DNA, the CDR3 is TGCGCCAGCAGCTTGGTTGCGGGGGAGACCTACGAGCAGTACTTC. Its translation is CASSLVAGETYEQYF.

The V gene is TRBV20-1, the J gene TRBJ2-7; 9 nucleotides agree with TRBD2. V gave up 3 bases and J gave up 5 bases; unmatched junction bases: 29. The CDR3 is made up of 21 amino acids. CDR1 DFQATT and CDR2 SNEGSKA come from the germline V gene (reference sequence). DNA of the CDR3: TGCAGTGCTAGTGTGGGGGGGACATCTCTAGCGGGAAGGCGGCGGCGGGACGAGCAGTACTTC. It specifies CSASVGGTSLAGRRRRDEQYF.

This sequence joins TRBV7-3 and TRBJ1-2, with D uncertain. The CDR3 runs to 14 residues. V was shortened by 5 bases and J by 3 bases, with 13 bases between the two germline ends. Per the germline V gene, CDR1 is SGHTA and CDR2 is FQGTGA. In DNA form, the CDR3 reads TGTGCCAGCAGCCGTAACGCGGCTGACTATGGCTACACCTTC. Translated: CASSRNAADYGYTF.

The chain carries TRBV19 and TRBJ2-1, with D perhaps matching TRBD1 (7 bases). The CDR3 consists of 18 residues. V gave up 3 bases and J gave up 4 bases, with 22 bases separating them. CDR1 is LNHDA and CDR2 is SQIVND in the germline V gene (reference sequence). The DNA of the CDR3 is TGTGCCAGTAGTATTACGTCTTCGGAGGGGGCGCCTTACAATGAGCAGTTCTTC. Protein product: CASSITSSEGAPYNEQFF.

The V and J genes are TRBV19 and TRBJ1-5; tentative D call: TRBD1 (5 bases). Germline-derived CDR1 and CDR2 are LNHDA and SQIVND (reference sequence). This CDR3 comprises 14 residues. Trimming removed 3 bases at V and 4 bases at J, with 10 bases between. CDR3 nucleotides: TGTGCCAGTAGTATGAGCGGGGCAAATCAGCCCCAGCATTTT. Translation: CASSMSGANQPQHF.

A single count supports this clone. The V call is TRBV7-2, the J call TRBJ2-3; 8 bases are a match to TRBD2. The CDR3 contains 14 residues. The J segment lost 2 bases and the V segment lost 6 bases, leaving 4 bases of the junction unmatched. Germline V gene lookup returns CDR1 SGHTA and CDR2 FQGNSA. The DNA for the CDR3 is TGTGCCAGCAGTTGGACTAGCCTCACAGATACGCAGTATTTT. Translation gives CASSWTSLTDTQYF.

V and J are TRBV6-1 and TRBJ2-1; the D gene is possibly TRBD2 (5 bases). The CDR3 covers 15 residues. CDR1 is MNHNS, CDR2 SASEGT, per germline. V was clipped by 1 base and J by 8 bases, with 15 bases between them. The CDR3 DNA reads TGTGCCAGCAGTGAAGTCGTGCCGGGATCCGATGAGCAGTTCTTC. Translating it yields CASSEVVPGSDEQFF.

The chain joins TRBV19 to TRBJ1-4, with D possibly TRBD1 on 5 matching bases. This CDR3 has 14 residues. Germline V CDR1 and CDR2: LNHDA, SQIVND (reference sequence). The ends were cut back, 3 bases at V and 10 bases at J, with 15 bases in the middle. As DNA, the CDR3 is TGTGCCAGTAGTATTTCAGGTTCCCAGGGAAAACTGTTTTTT. Its protein is CASSISGSQGKLFF. Combining the CDR3 with reference TRBV19 and TRBJ1-4 gives the whole variable domain DGGITQSPKYLFRKEGQNVTLSCEQNLNHDAMYWYRQDPGQGLRLIYYSQIVNDFQKGDIAEGYSVSREKKESFPLTVTSAQKNPTAFYLCASSISGSQGKLFFGSGTQLSVL.

The chain employs TRBV20-1 and TRBJ1-1; TRBD1 matches at 9 bases. The germline V gene has CDR1 DFQATT and CDR2 SNEGSKA (reference sequence). The CDR3 has 15 amino acids. The J segment lost 1 base and the V segment lost 3 bases, leaving 6 bases of the junction unmatched. The CDR3 protein is CSASPWDRANTEAFF. The CDR3 DNA reads TGCAGTGCTAGTCCGTGGGACAGGGCGAACACTGAAGCTTTCTTT.

The rearrangement joins TRBV4-1 to TRBJ2-3, with TRBD2 as a possible D gene (5 bases). The CDR3 totals 13 residues. V gave up 0 bases and J gave up 9 bases, with 10 bases separating them. Germline CDR1 is MGHRA and CDR2 is YSYEKL. CDR3 protein: CASSQEPGRTQYF. The CDR3 bases are TGCGCCAGCAGCCAAGAACCGGGAAGGACGCAGTATTTT.

This clone was seen a single time. J is TRBJ1-5 and V is TRBV4-1, with 7 bases identical to TRBD1. Looked up from germline, CDR1 is MGHRA and CDR2 is YSYEKL. The CDR3 is made up of 18 amino acids. V lost 0 bases and J lost 0; bases outside the gene matches: 8. In DNA form, the CDR3 reads TGCGCCAGCAGCCAAGATAGGGGACAGACTTATAGCAATCAGCCCCAGCATTTT. Protein sequence: CASSQDRGQTYSNQPQHF.

The chain recombines TRBV5-4 with TRBJ2-3; 7 bases align to TRBD2. This CDR3 has 15 residues. The V segment lost 2 bases and the J segment 4 bases; nucleotides outside the gene matches: 7. Germline CDR1 SGHNT, CDR2 YYREEE (reference sequence). Here the CDR3 DNA reads TGTGCCAGCAGCTTCGGCGGGAGTAGGGCAGATACGCAGTATTTT. It is translated as CASSFGGSRADTQYF.

This clone was seen a single time. This sequence joins TRBV7-2 and TRBJ2-3; TRBD1 matches at 8 bases. This CDR3 is 16 amino acids long. Looked up from germline, CDR1 is SGHTA and CDR2 is FQGNSA. V gave up 6 bases and J gave up 5 bases; unmatched junction bases: 13. The CDR3 DNA reads as TGTGCCAGCAGGCCACCGCCAGGGGGCTCTGGAGATACGCAGTATTTT. As protein: CASRPPPGGSGDTQYF.

V is TRBV6-5 and J is TRBJ1-1; D not resolved. CDR1 and CDR2 from the germline V gene are MNHEY and SVGAGI. Trimming shortened V by 8 bases and J by 5 bases, and 9 bases separated the two germline ends. The CDR3 totals 11 residues. CDR3 amino acids: CASAGFTEAFF. CDR3 sequence (DNA): TGTGCCAGCGCGGGTTTTACTGAAGCTTTCTTT.

The genes are TRBV2 and TRBJ1-6, with TRBD1 as a possible D gene (6 bases). V lost 5 bases and J 9 bases, leaving 17 bases between the germline ends. CDR3 length equals 15 residues. CDR1 and CDR2 (germline): SNHLY, FYNNEI. CDR3 region: CASSPSGGQVSPLHF. CDR3 nucleotides: TGTGCCAGCAGTCCCAGCGGGGGGCAGGTTTCACCCCTCCACTTT.

The V and J genes are TRBV7-6 and TRBJ2-5; TRBD1 matches at 10 bases. V dropped 7 bases and J dropped 9; count of bases not matched to a gene: 17. CDR1 and CDR2 (germline): SGHVS, FNYEAQ. The CDR3 runs 16 residues. The CDR3 bases are TGTGCCAGCATCGCCCAGCTAGACAGGGGGCGAGGGGCCCAGTACTTC. As protein: CASIAQLDRGRGAQYF.

The V call is TRBV6-1, the J call TRBJ2-1; possibly TRBD1 for D (5 bases). This CDR3 comprises 17 residues. Between the trimmed V and J ends, which lost 3 bases and 4 bases, there was a span of 19 bases. The germline V gene has CDR1 MNHNS and CDR2 SASEGT. The DNA for the CDR3 is TGTGCCAGCAGTGACCCTCTTCGGGCAGGGAAGTACAATGAGCAGTTCTTC. Its protein is CASSDPLRAGKYNEQFF.